These 10 T cell receptor beta chains were sequenced from one sample in a study of blood T cells in healthy people across ages. Alongside a J-beta primer mix, a sample-barcoded 5' primer served in a second PCR lasting roughly 6 to 11 cycles. TCRdb re-analysed the 5' RACE reads in MiXCR, keeping a single row per CDR3 protein. Found here are approximately 810,000 distinct CDR3 sequences, about 28% of them singletons; the top ten hold 17%. Sample: blood. The receptors originated from a woman older than 75 in good health.

This clonotype was observed at least ten times. The chain uses TRBV11-2 and TRBJ2-4; 7 nucleotides align to TRBD2. This CDR3 is built from 17 residues. The V gene's germline CDR1 is SGHAT and CDR2 FQNNGV. V gave up 5 bases and J gave up 0 bases; unmatched junction bases: 10. The CDR3 spells CASSPRGGEVAKNIQYF. Here the CDR3 DNA reads TGTGCCAGCAGCCCCCGCGGGGGTGAGGTAGCCAAAAACATTCAGTACTTC.

Concerning this clonotype itself: It may be a read error: a sequence one base away is much more abundant. The rearrangement uses TRBV20-1 and TRBJ2-5; D gene uncertain. The germline CDR1 and CDR2 sequences are DFQATT and SNEGSKA (reference sequence). The CDR3 is 14 residues long. V dropped 3 bases and J dropped 11 bases, with 22 bases sitting between them. CDR3 sequence: CSARSVYRDNEQYF. The CDR3 nucleotides are TGCAGTGCTAGGTCAGTTTATCGAGACAATGAGCAGTACTTC.

The genes are TRBV2 and TRBJ2-5; TRBD2 matches 11 bases. This CDR3 is built from 15 residues. The V gene's germline CDR1 is SNHLY and CDR2 FYNNEI. J gave up 1 base and V 8 bases, and 6 bases lay outside the gene matches. The CDR3 DNA sequence: TGTGCCAGCCGGATGACTAGCGGGGCCCAAGAGACCCAGTACTTC. It is translated as CASRMTSGAQETQYF.

The table lists this clonotype with a few counts. The chain carries TRBV10-1 and TRBJ2-7, with a tentative D call TRBD2 (6 bases). The CDR3 runs to 15 residues. Germline-derived CDR1 and CDR2 are WNHNN and SYGVQD (reference sequence). V dropped 4 bases and J dropped 7 bases, with 20 bases sitting between them. The CDR3 loop reads CASSAGAGRNNEQYF. The CDR3 DNA sequence: TGCGCCAGCAGTGCTGGTGCGGGGCGTAACAATGAGCAGTACTTC.

This rearrangement joins TRBV20-1 to TRBJ2-7, with D perhaps being TRBD1 or TRBD2 (5 bases each). CDR1 DFQATT and CDR2 SNEGSKA come from the germline V gene (reference sequence). CDR3 size: 12 residues. V lost 6 bases, J lost 5 bases, and 14 bases lay in between. The chain's CDR3 is CSAWSGANEQYF. CDR3 nucleotides: TGCAGTGCATGGTCCGGGGCCAACGAGCAGTACTTC.

In regard to this clonotype: A clone one base away is much larger, so this may be a read error. The rearrangement uses TRBV4-2 and TRBJ1-4, with 10 positions matching TRBD1. V lost 5 bases and J lost 8; bases outside the gene matches: 5. Germline-derived CDR1 and CDR2 are LGHNA and YNFKEQ. CDR3 length equals 14 residues. CDR3 loop: CASSTTGGAEKLFF. The CDR3 DNA reads as TGTGCCAGCAGCACGACAGGGGGCGCGGAAAAACTGTTTTTT.

With respect to this clonotype: Its ends do not fully match the called genes, so a read error is possible. The rearrangement joins TRBV12-3 or TRBV12-4 to TRBJ1-5, with unresolved D. The CDR3 is 13 residues long. The CDR3 sequence: CASSLGGNQPKHF. The CDR3 nucleotides read TGTGCCAGCAGTTTAGGGGGAAATCAGCCCAAGCATTTT.

Only a few counts were recorded for this clonotype. Since a much larger clone is just one base distant, this may be a read error. The rearrangement uses TRBV6-5 and TRBJ2-7; no reliable D call. The V end lost 2 bases, the J end lost 1 base, and 6 bases lay between the germline ends. This CDR3 is 13 amino acids long. Germline values: CDR1 MNHEY, CDR2 SVGAGI. CDR3 residues: CASSYAESYEQYF. The CDR3 DNA reads as TGTGCCAGCAGTTACGCGGAATCCTACGAGCAGTACTTC.

In this sample, this clonotype turned up a few times. This chain uses TRBV9 with TRBJ2-1; 9 nucleotides agree with TRBD1. V trimming: 3 bases; J trimming: 10 bases; junction bases outside the gene matches: 11. CDR3 length equals 15 residues. Germline values: CDR1 SGDLS, CDR2 YYNGEE. Here the CDR3 DNA reads TGTGCCAGCAGCGCCCGGGACAGGGAATCGGGGGAGCAGTTCTTC. This encodes CASSARDRESGEQFF.

At least ten counts were recorded for this clonotype. This rearrangement joins TRBV4-2 to TRBJ2-4; either TRBD1 or TRBD2 may supply D (5 bases each). V shed 2 bases and J shed 2 bases, with 13 bases lying between them. The CDR3 sequence is 16 residues long. Germline loops: CDR1 LGHNA, CDR2 YNFKEQ. This CDR3 is CASSQPGQGTKNIQYF. DNA for the CDR3: TGTGCCAGCAGCCAACCGGGGCAGGGAACCAAAAACATTCAGTACTTC.